The 10 T cell receptor beta chains given below trace back to one sample, sequenced in a study of T-cell reconstitution after alpha-beta-depleted transplantation in children (dated by TCRdb to the mid-2010s). Libraries were made using PCR. The reads were generated on an Illumina HiSeq 2500. To normalize quantification of the TCRbeta repertoire, the TCR libraries were built with molecular barcoding that relied on unique molecular identifiers. The raw public reads went through TCRdb reprocessing: fastp at Q25, MiXCR clone calling, in-frame beta chains kept. Entries are consolidated by CDR3 protein sequence, retaining the most common genes and DNA. Here the sample has over 450,000 distinct CDR3 sequences; more than 9% occur a single time. The leading ten clones occupy just over 2% of the sample. The intended sense of this specimen's treatment or condition label: allogeneic hematopoietic cell transplantation with graft depleted of TCRalphabeta T cells and CD19 B cells.

The sample was PBMCs, taken before TCRalphabeta/CD19-depleted stem cell transplant. Receptors were obtained from a child aged 2 to 15 with inherited bone marrow failure, due to receive a stem cell transplant.

The table lists this clonotype with many counts. This sequence joins TRBV25-1 and TRBJ2-3, with TRBD2 matching 8 bases. The CDR3 spans 16 residues. CDR1 and CDR2 (germline): MGHDK, SYGVNS. With 3 bases clipped from V and 1 base from J, the junction kept 6 bases outside the gene matches. The CDR3 DNA reads TGTGCCAGCAGTGACCTAGCGGGCCAGGGCACAGATACGCAGTATTTT. Its protein is CASSDLAGQGTDTQYF.

The chain recombines TRBV20-1 with TRBJ2-1; D assignment may be TRBD1 or TRBD2 (6 bases each). CDR3 size: 15 residues. CDR1 and CDR2 (germline): DFQATT, SNEGSKA (reference sequence). Deletions cut 6 bases from V and 2 bases from J, with 17 bases between. The CDR3: CSAVGGLPTYNEQFF. The CDR3 region has the DNA TGCAGTGCGGTAGGGGGACTCCCAACCTACAATGAGCAGTTCTTC.

This clonotype was picked up a small number of times. The CDR3 sequence is CASSFKTSGYYNEQFF. The CDR3 nucleotides read TGTGCCAGTAGTTTTAAGACTAGCGGATACTACAATGAGCAGTTCTTC. V usage is TRBV19 and J usage is TRBJ2-1; 9 nucleotides line up with TRBD2. The CDR3 runs 16 residues. Trimming cost V 5 bases and J 3 bases; bases outside gene matches: 8. CDR1 LNHDA and CDR2 SQIVND come from the germline V gene (reference sequence).

The J gene is TRBJ1-1, the V gene TRBV6-2 or TRBV6-3; D is possibly TRBD1 (5 bases). CDR3 size: 16 residues. The germline gives CDR1 MNHEY, CDR2 SVGEGT. Trimming pared 2 bases from V and 6 bases from J, leaving 19 bases between. In nucleotides, the CDR3 is TGTGCCAGCAGTTACGCAGGGTCCGGGACTTTCTCTGAAGCTTTCTTT. Translated: CASSYAGSGTFSEAFF.

This clonotype was counted many times. The chain carries TRBV20-1 and TRBJ2-5, with TRBD2 matching over 7 bases. The CDR3 extends over 13 amino acids. Germline V gene lookup returns CDR1 DFQATT and CDR2 SNEGSKA (reference sequence). Trimming took 1 base from V and 5 from J; bases not matched to a gene: 4. Here the CDR3 reads CSARVTSAETQYF. CDR3 bases: TGCAGTGCTAGAGTCACTAGCGCTGAGACCCAGTACTTC.

This clonotype was seen ten or more times. The genes are TRBV5-5 and TRBJ2-2, with D perhaps matching TRBD1 (5 bases). Germline CDR1 is SGHKS and CDR2 is YYEKEE (reference sequence). The CDR3 is 15 residues long. Trimming left V 1 base short and J 4 bases short, with 11 bases between. The CDR3 nucleotides read TGTGCCAGCAGCTTGCCACAGGCGATCACCGGGGAGCTGTTTTTT. Translating it yields CASSLPQAITGELFF.

This clonotype was detected many times. The chain uses TRBV6-5 and TRBJ1-6, with D uncertain. Germline CDR1 MNHEY, CDR2 SVGAGI. The CDR3 is 14 amino acids. Trimming cost V 2 bases and J 8 bases, with 10 bases left between them. CDR3: CASSYADYYSPLHF. The DNA for the CDR3 is TGTGCCAGCAGTTACGCAGATTATTATTCACCCCTCCACTTT.

On this clonotype itself: Given a much more abundant clone one base away, this may be a read error. The gene calls are TRBV29-1 and TRBJ1-2; weak D call: TRBD1 (5 bases). Germline CDR1 reads SQVTM; CDR2 reads ANQGSEA. The CDR3 sequence is 16 residues long. The V end lost 5 bases, the J end lost 1 base, and 20 bases lay between the germline ends. The CDR3, as DNA: TGCAGCGTTTGCGACAGTAGACATCCTTTTAACTATGGCTACACCTTC. This sequence encodes CSVCDSRHPFNYGYTF. The entire variable domain, with the rest obtained from reference TRBV29-1 and TRBJ1-2, is as follows: SAVISQKPSRDICQRGTSLTIQCQVDSQVTMMFWYRQQPGQSLTLIATANQGSEATYESGFVIDKFPISRPNLTFSTLTVSNMSPEDSSIYLCSVCDSRHPFNYGYTFGSGTRLTVV.

The sample holds many counts of this clonotype. This chain connects TRBV27 to TRBJ2-6, with D unclear. Trimming took 3 bases from V and 2 from J, leaving 8 bases between them. The germline V gene encodes CDR1 MNHEY and CDR2 SMNVEV (reference sequence). The CDR3 runs 15 residues. The CDR3: CASSFRTPGANVLTF. The CDR3 nucleotides read TGTGCCAGCAGTTTTCGGACCCCTGGGGCCAACGTCCTGACTTTC.

This clonotype was seen at least ten times. This chain links TRBV20-1 with TRBJ2-5; D not resolved. CDR3 length: 12 amino acids. CDR1 and CDR2 from the germline V gene are DFQATT and SNEGSKA (reference sequence). Trimming removed 5 bases from V and 4 bases from J, with 11 bases in between. The CDR3 DNA follows: TGCAGTGCTCTCGAGTGGGGAGAGACCCAGTACTTC. The encoded protein is CSALEWGETQYF.